This T cell receptor (beta chain) was recorded in a study of immune characterization of retroperitoneal liposarcoma. TCRdb passed the PCR reads through MiXCR, listing each CDR3 protein once. The top ten hold approximately 9.6% of the sample, which has around 2,600 distinct CDR3 sequences, 20% to 25% seen once. What was sequenced was tumor tissue. This receptor was obtained from a male donor with retroperitoneal liposarcoma.

In DNA, the CDR3 is TGTGCCAGCAGCATTCGGACTAGCGGACCTTACAATGAGCAGTTCTTC. Translating it yields CASSIRTSGPYNEQFF. The chain links TRBV6-5 to TRBJ2-1; 10 bases are a match to TRBD2. Germline V gene lookup returns CDR1 MNHEY and CDR2 SVGAGI. CDR3 length equals 16 residues. With V trimmed by 6 bases and J by 4 bases, 9 bases remained unmatched.